The 6 T cell receptor beta chains given below trace back to one sample, sequenced in a study of blood T cell repertoires in COVID-19. Libraries were prepared by immunoSEQ multiplex PCR; TCRdb keeps only in-frame clonotypes and omits some of them. The sample records roughly 230,000 clones, roughly 90% being singletons. Sequenced material: PBMCs or T cells enriched from blood (not recorded which). These TCRs come from a woman between 25 and 40 years old with acute COVID-19.

This chain uses TRBV6-1 with TRBJ1-5; D gene unclear. The V end was cut by 2 bases, the J end by 0 bases, with 8 bases between. The CDR3 loop spans 15 amino acids. Germline assignment: CDR1 MNHNS and CDR2 SASEGT. The chain's CDR3 is CASSERGNSNQPQHF. In DNA form, the CDR3 reads TGTGCCAGCAGTGAACGAGGGAATAGCAATCAGCCCCAGCATTTT.

The V call is TRBV12-5, the J call TRBJ1-5; 7 positions match TRBD1. Looked up from germline, CDR1 is LGHNT and CDR2 is FRNRAP. The CDR3 consists of 15 residues. V dropped 6 bases and J dropped 1; count of bases not matched to a gene: 6. The CDR3 sequence is CASGRTGESNQPQHF. CDR3 DNA sequence: TGTGCTAGTGGCAGGACAGGTGAGAGCAATCAGCCCCAGCATTTT.

The chain combines TRBV7-7 with TRBJ2-5, with 7 nucleotides matching TRBD2. Germline assignment: CDR1 SSHAT and CDR2 FNYEAQ (reference sequence). The CDR3 is 16 residues long. Losses at the gene ends were 6 bases for V and 5 bases for J; bases not matched to a gene: 15. CDR3 sequence reads: CASSRDWGGGTETQYF. For the CDR3, the DNA is TGTGCCAGCAGTCGTGACTGGGGCGGGGGTACGGAGACCCAGTACTTC. Supplemented by reference TRBV7-7 and TRBJ2-5, the full variable domain reads GAGVSQSPRYKVTKRGQDVTLRCDPISSHATLYWYQQALGQGPEFLTYFNYEAQPDKSGLPSDRFSAERPEGSISTLTIQRTEQRDSAMYRCASSRDWGGGTETQYFGPGTRLLVL.

The chain recombines TRBV5-1 with TRBJ1-3; D is unclear. The germline V and J ends were trimmed by 0 bases and 1 base, with 8 bases remaining between them. The germline V gene has CDR1 SGHRS and CDR2 YFSETQ. This CDR3 contains 15 residues. As DNA, the CDR3 is TGCGCCAGCAGCTTGGTGGGGAGGTCTGGAAACACCATATATTTT. This encodes CASSLVGRSGNTIYF.

This clone was seen a handful of times. This chain links TRBV10-3 with TRBJ2-2; the match to TRBD1 covers 8 bases. Germline V CDR1 and CDR2: ENHRY, SYGVKD. The trim removed 11 bases at V and 4 bases at J, leaving 9 bases unmatched. The CDR3 is 14 residues long. CDR3 bases: TGTGCCGTATCCCGGACAGGGAGCACCGGGGAGCTGTTTTTT. Amino acids: CAVSRTGSTGELFF.

This clone turned up a few times. This rearrangement joins TRBV6-5 to TRBJ1-1, with no clear D. Germline V gives CDR1 MNHEY, CDR2 SVGAGI. The CDR3 is 14 amino acids. Between the trimmed V and J ends, which lost 8 bases and 1 base, there was a span of 14 bases. The chain's CDR3 is CASSSGEENTEAFF. As DNA, the CDR3 is TGTGCCAGCTCGTCTGGGGAGGAGAACACTGAAGCTTTCTTT.